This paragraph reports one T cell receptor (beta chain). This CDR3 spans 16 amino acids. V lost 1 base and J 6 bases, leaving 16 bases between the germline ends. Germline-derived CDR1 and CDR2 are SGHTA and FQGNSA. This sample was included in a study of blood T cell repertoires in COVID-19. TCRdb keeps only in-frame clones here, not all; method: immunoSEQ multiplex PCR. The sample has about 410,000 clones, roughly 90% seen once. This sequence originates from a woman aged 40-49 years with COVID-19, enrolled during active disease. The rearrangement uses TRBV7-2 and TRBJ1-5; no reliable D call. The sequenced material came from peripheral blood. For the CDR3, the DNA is TGTGCCAGCAGCTTAGTCAGTTTTAATGATGGTCAGCCCCAGCATTTT. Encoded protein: CASSLVSFNDGQPQHF.